This T cell receptor (beta chain) is from a study of T cell repertoires in cytomegalovirus infection. Study overall: An indication of both CMV infection and matching HLA type came from public TCR beta signatures.

TCRdb re-analysed the reads in MiXCR, keeping a single row per CDR3 protein. The sample yields some 300,000 distinct CDR3 sequences, approximately 8.9% seen once. The CDR3 covers 11 residues. V dropped 8 bases and J dropped 5 bases, with 9 bases sitting between them. Germline-derived CDR1 and CDR2 are ENHRY and SYGVKD. This clonotype was detected only a few times. The gene calls are TRBV10-3 and TRBJ1-1, with D unresolved. The sequenced material came from PBMCs. The clonotype was recovered from a human donor in good health (CMV status not recorded). Some clones in this sample may be carry-over from other donors' samples. The DNA for the CDR3 is TGTGCCATCGCCCTCGGGACTGAAGCTTTCTTT. Its protein product is CAIALGTEAFF.